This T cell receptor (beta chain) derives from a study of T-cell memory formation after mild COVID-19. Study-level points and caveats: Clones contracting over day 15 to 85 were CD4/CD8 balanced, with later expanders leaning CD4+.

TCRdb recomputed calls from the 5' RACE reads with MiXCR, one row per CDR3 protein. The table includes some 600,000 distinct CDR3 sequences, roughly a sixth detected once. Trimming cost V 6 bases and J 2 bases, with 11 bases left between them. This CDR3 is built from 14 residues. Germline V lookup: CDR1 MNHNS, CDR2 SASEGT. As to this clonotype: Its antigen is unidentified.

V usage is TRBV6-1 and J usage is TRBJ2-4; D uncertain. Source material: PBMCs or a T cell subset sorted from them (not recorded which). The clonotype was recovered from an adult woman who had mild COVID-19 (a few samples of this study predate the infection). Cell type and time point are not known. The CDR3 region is CASRTGVTKNIQYF. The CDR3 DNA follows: TGTGCCAGCAGGACTGGGGTTACCAAAAACATTCAGTACTTC.